These T cell receptor beta chains were read from a single sample in a study of identifying expanded T cells in peripheral blood. Here immunoSEQ multiplex PCR was the method, and the copy in TCRdb shows in-frame clones only, minus some. The profile shows about 130,000 clones, approximately 86% of them singletons. Sequenced input: blood. The origin of the receptors is a person aged 18 to 75 in good health. CDR3s include the opening cysteine and the closing phenylalanine or tryptophan. D genes are given only for firm matches. Part of the rows lack a size; the others show once, few, many or a class for expanded clones.

>TRBJ1-5|NA|TRBV18|TRBD1
CASSLATQGTGGPSNQPQHF
TGTGCCAGCTCACTAGCAACTCAAGGGACAGGGGGCCCGAGCAATCAGCCCCAGCATTTT
>TRBJ2-3|NA|TRBV27|NA
CASSLGRGSDTQYF
TGTGCCAGCAGTTTAGGGAGGGGGTCAGATACGCAGTATTTT
>TRBJ2-2|NA|TRBV19|NA
CASSMGQLTGELFF
TGTGCCAGTAGTATGGGCCAGCTCACCGGGGAGCTGTTTTTT
>TRBJ1-1|NA|TRBV4-1|TRBD1
CASSQGQTYTEAFF
TGCGCCAGCAGCCAGGGACAGACCTACACTGAAGCTTTCTTT
>TRBJ2-5|NA|TRBV29-1|TRBD1
CSIGTGEETQYF
TGCAGCATCGGGACAGGGGAAGAGACCCAGTACTTC
>TRBJ2-5|NA|TRBV5-1|NA
CASSLTAQETQYF
TGCGCCAGCAGCTTGACAGCTCAAGAGACCCAGTACTTC
>TRBJ2-5|NA|TRBV5-5|NA
CASSPSLETQYF
TGTGCCAGCTCCCCGAGCCTGGAGACCCAGTACTTC
>TRBJ2-3|NA|TRBV27|TRBD2
CASSAGLAGGTQYF
TGTGCCAGCAGTGCGGGACTAGCGGGCGGTACGCAGTATTTT
>TRBJ2-7|NA|TRBV6-1|TRBD1
CASQAGTGATYEQYF
TGTGCCAGCCAAGCCGGGACAGGGGCCACCTACGAGCAGTACTTC
>TRBJ1-1|once|TRBV5-8|NA
CASSWGGTTGEAFF
TGTGCCAGCAGTTGGGGGGGGACCACCGGAGAAGCTTTCTTT
>TRBJ2-7|NA|TRBV7-8|TRBD2
CASSIQLAGLNEQYF
TGTGCCAGCAGTATACAACTAGCGGGGCTCAACGAGCAGTACTTC
>TRBJ2-2|NA|TRBV9|TRBD2
CASSKDGRAGELFF
TGTGCCAGCAGCAAAGACGGGAGGGCCGGGGAGCTGTTTTTT
>TRBJ2-1|NA|TRBV4-3|NA
CASSRQTENNEQFF
TGCGCCAGCAGCCGACAAACAGAAAACAATGAGCAGTTCTTC
>TRBJ1-2|NA|TRBV19|NA
CASSLGGSNGYTF
TGTGCCAGTAGCCTCGGGGGATCGAATGGCTACACCTTC
>TRBJ2-7|NA|TRBV6-5|NA
CASSYSGLYEQYF
TGTGCCAGCAGTTACTCAGGACTCTACGAGCAGTACTTC
>TRBJ2-7|NA|TRBV6-6|NA
CASRGTRAYEQYF
TGTGCCAGTCGGGGAACTAGAGCCTACGAGCAGTACTTC
>TRBJ2-3|NA|TRBV11-1|NA
CASSLSPPGAGAWDTQYF
TGTGCCAGCAGCTTAAGTCCACCTGGCGCGGGGGCATGGGATACGCAGTATTTT
>TRBJ2-5|NA|TRBV28|NA
CASSFVGRTLEETQYF
TGTGCCAGCAGTTTCGTGGGGAGGACACTTGAAGAGACCCAGTACTTC
>TRBJ2-7|NA|TRBV28|NA
CASTGSVYEQYF
TGTGCCAGCACCGGGAGTGTGTACGAGCAGTACTTC
>TRBJ2-7|few|TRBV27|NA
CASSLQTAGGREQYF
TGTGCCAGCAGTTTACAGACAGCTGGGGGTCGCGAGCAGTACTTC
>TRBJ2-1|NA|TRBV29-1|TRBD2
CSVEVGLAATGYNEQFF
TGCAGCGTTGAAGTCGGACTAGCGGCGACAGGTTACAATGAGCAGTTCTTC
>TRBJ1-6|NA|TRBV27|NA
CASSLSEGYNSPLHF
TGTGCCAGCAGTTTATCAGAGGGTTATAATTCACCCCTCCACTTT
>TRBJ2-4|NA|TRBV27|TRBD2
CASSSLLGEGNIQYF
TGTGCCAGCAGTTCCTTGTTGGGGGAGGGGAACATTCAGTACTTC
>TRBJ2-3|NA|TRBV2|TRBD2
CASRPGTSGYTDTQYF
TGTGCCAGCAGACCCGGGACTAGCGGTTACACAGATACGCAGTATTTT
>TRBJ1-3|NA|TRBV11-2|NA
CASSHDRTSGNTIYF
TGTGCCAGCAGCCATGACAGGACCTCTGGAAACACCATATATTTT
>TRBJ1-1|NA|TRBV5-3|NA
CARSSGRLNTEAFF
TGTGCCAGAAGCTCGGGACGCTTAAACACTGAAGCTTTCTTT
>TRBJ2-7|once|TRBV7-2|NA
CASSSYRVNEQYF
TGTGCCAGCAGCTCGTACAGGGTCAACGAGCAGTACTTC
>TRBJ2-1|NA|TRBV11-3|NA
CASSAGLGTPTYNEQFF
TGTGCCAGCAGCGCAGGGTTGGGGACTCCGACCTACAATGAGCAGTTCTTC
>TRBJ2-3|NA|TRBV28|NA
CASGGGTEATDTQYF
TGTGCCAGCGGTGGGGGGACAGAAGCCACAGATACGCAGTATTTT
>TRBJ2-7|NA|TRBV18|NA
CASSPGKGYEQYF
TGTGCCAGCTCCCCTGGGAAGGGTTACGAGCAGTACTTC
>TRBJ1-1|NA|TRBV27|TRBD1
CASRITGVRGAFF
TGTGCCAGCAGAATAACAGGGGTCAGGGGAGCTTTTTTT
>TRBJ2-7|NA|TRBV5-1|NA
CASSLDPGLVVYEQYF
TGCGCCAGCAGCCTGGACCCGGGGTTAGTTGTCTACGAGCAGTACTTC
>TRBJ1-6|NA|TRBV10-3|TRBD1
CAIGDRGANSPLHF
TGTGCCATCGGGGACAGGGGCGCTAATTCACCCCTCCACTTT
>TRBJ2-5|few|TRBV5-1|NA
CASSLNREETQYF
TGCGCCAGCAGCTTGAACAGGGAAGAGACCCAGTACTTC
>TRBJ2-1|NA|TRBV7-8|TRBD2
CASSLTSGSDEQFF
TGTGCCAGCAGCTTAACTAGCGGGAGCGATGAGCAGTTCTTC
>TRBJ1-1|NA|TRBV14|TRBD1
CASSQQGARNTEAFF
TGTGCCAGCAGCCAACAGGGGGCGAGGAACACTGAAGCTTTCTTT
>TRBJ1-1|NA|TRBV7-9|NA
CASSLGVDTEAFF
TGTGCCAGCAGCTTAGGGGTCGACACTGAAGCTTTCTTT
>TRBJ2-5|few|TRBV27|TRBD2
CASSPTGLAGETQYF
TGTGCCAGCAGTCCAACCGGACTAGCGGGAGAGACCCAGTACTTC
>TRBJ2-5|NA|TRBV6-5|NA
CASSYYREETQYF
TGTGCCAGCAGTTATTATAGGGAAGAGACCCAGTACTTC
>TRBJ1-1|NA|TRBV7-2|NA
CASSLERGTEAFF
TGTGCCAGCAGCCTGGAAAGGGGGACTGAAGCTTTCTTT
>TRBJ1-5|NA|TRBV10-3|TRBD1
CAISPGQGGQPQHF
TGTGCCATCAGTCCAGGACAGGGCGGTCAGCCCCAGCATTTT
>TRBJ1-2|NA|TRBV6-5|TRBD1
CASSTQGQGPEGYAF
TGTGCCAGCAGCACCCAGGGACAGGGCCCGGAAGGCTACGCCTTC
>TRBJ2-3|NA|TRBV6-5|TRBD2
CASSSLAGAGTDTQYF
TGTGCCAGCAGTTCGTTAGCGGGAGCAGGTACAGATACGCAGTATTTT
>TRBJ2-3|NA|TRBV6-4|NA
CASSEGFSWDTQYF
TGTGCCAGCAGTGAAGGGTTTTCGTGGGATACGCAGTATTTT
>TRBJ1-5|NA|TRBV2|NA
CASSERENAQPQHF
TGTGCCAGCAGTGAAAGGGAAAATGCTCAGCCCCAGCATTTT